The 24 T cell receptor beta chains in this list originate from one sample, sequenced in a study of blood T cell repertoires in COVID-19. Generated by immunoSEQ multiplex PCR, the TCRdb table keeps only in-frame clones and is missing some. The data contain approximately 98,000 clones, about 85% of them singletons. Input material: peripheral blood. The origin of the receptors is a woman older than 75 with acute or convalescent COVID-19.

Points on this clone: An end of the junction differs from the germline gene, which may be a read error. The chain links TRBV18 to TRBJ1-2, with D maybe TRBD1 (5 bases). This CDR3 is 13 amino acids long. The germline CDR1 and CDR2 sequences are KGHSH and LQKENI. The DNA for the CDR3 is TGTGCCAGCTCACCAGGGGCTAAGTATGGCTACACCTTC. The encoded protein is CASSPGAKYGYTF.

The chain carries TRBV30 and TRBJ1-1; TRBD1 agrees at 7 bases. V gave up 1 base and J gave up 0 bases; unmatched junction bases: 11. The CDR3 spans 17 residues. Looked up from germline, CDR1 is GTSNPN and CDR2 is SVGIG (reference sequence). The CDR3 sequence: CAWSADRTGTMNTEAFF. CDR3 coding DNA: TGTGCCTGGAGTGCGGATAGGACAGGTACGATGAACACTGAAGCTTTCTTT.

CDR3 in amino acids: CASSLDPGSYNEQFF. CDR3 sequence (DNA): TGTGCCAGCAGCTTAGATCCGGGTTCCTACAATGAGCAGTTCTTC. The chain has TRBV11-3 and TRBJ2-1; D is uncertain. Trimming took off 0 bases at V and 1 base at J, with 7 bases between the two ends. Germline V lookup: CDR1 SGHNT, CDR2 YENEEA. The CDR3 is 15 residues long. Full variable domain (remainder filled in from reference TRBV11-3 and TRBJ2-1): EAGVVQSPRYKIIEKKQPVAFWCNPISGHNTLYWYLQNLGQGPELLIRYENEEAVDDSQLPKDRFSAERLKGVDSTLKIQPAELGDSAVYLCASSLDPGSYNEQFFGPGTRLTVL.

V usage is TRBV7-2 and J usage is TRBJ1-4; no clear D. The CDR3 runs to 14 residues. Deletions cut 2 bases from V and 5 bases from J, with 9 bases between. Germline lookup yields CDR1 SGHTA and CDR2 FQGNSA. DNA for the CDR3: TGTGCCAGCAGCTTAAACCGGTACAATGAAAAACTGTTTTTT. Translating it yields CASSLNRYNEKLFF.

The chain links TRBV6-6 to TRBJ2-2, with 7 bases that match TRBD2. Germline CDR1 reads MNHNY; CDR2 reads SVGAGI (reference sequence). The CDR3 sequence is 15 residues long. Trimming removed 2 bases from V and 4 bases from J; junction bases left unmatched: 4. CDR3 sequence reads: CASSYREGSTGELFF. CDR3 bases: TGTGCCAGCAGTTACAGGGAGGGTAGCACCGGGGAGCTGTTTTTT.

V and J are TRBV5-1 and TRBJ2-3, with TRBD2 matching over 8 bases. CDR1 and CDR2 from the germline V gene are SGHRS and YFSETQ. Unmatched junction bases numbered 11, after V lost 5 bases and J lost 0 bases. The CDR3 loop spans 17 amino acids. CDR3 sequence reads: CASRPVRRGDSTDTQYF. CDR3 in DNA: TGCGCCAGCAGACCTGTTAGGCGGGGGGATAGCACAGATACGCAGTATTTT.

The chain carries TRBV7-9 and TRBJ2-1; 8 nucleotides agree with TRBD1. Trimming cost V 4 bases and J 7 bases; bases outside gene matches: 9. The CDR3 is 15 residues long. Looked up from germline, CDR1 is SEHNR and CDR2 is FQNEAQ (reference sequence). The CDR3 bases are TGTGCCAGCAGCTCACGGGACAGGTTGGGGAATGAGCAGTTCTTC. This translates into CASSSRDRLGNEQFF.

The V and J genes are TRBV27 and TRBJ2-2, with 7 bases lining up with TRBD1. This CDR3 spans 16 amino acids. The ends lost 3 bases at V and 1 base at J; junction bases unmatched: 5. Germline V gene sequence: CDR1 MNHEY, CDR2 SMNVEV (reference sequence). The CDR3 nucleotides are TGTGCCAGCAGTTTCACCGGGACAGTGAACACCGGGGAGCTGTTTTTT. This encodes CASSFTGTVNTGELFF.

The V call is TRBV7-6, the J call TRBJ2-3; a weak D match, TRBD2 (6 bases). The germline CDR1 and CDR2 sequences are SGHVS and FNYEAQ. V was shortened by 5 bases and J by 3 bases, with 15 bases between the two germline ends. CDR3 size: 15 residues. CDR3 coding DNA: TGTGCCAGCAGCCCCCTTTCGGCGGGGACAGATACGCAGTATTTT. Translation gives CASSPLSAGTDTQYF.

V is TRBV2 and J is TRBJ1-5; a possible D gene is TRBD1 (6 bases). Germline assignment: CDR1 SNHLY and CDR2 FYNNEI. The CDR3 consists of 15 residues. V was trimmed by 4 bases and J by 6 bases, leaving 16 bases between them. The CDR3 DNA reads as TGTGCCAGCAGTGCCTTGGACAGCCGGCCTCAGCCCCAGCATTTT. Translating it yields CASSALDSRPQPQHF. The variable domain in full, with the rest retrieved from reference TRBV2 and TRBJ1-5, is EPEVTQTPSHQVTQMGQEVILRCVPISNHLYFYWYRQILGQKVEFLVSFYNNEISEKSEIFDDQFSVERPDGSNFTLKIRSTKLEDSAMYFCASSALDSRPQPQHFGDGTRLSIL.

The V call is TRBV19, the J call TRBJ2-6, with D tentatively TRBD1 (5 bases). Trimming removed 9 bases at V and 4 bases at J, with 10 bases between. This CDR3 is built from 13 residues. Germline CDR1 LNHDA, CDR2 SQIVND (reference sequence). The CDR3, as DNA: TGTGCCAGCTCAGGGATCGGGGCCAACGTCCTGACTTTC. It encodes CASSGIGANVLTF. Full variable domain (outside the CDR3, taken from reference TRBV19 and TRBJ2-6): DGGITQSPKYLFRKEGQNVTLSCEQNLNHDAMYWYRQDPGQGLRLIYYSQIVNDFQKGDIAEGYSVSREKKESFPLTVTSAQKNPTAFYLCASSGIGANVLTFGAGSRLTVL.

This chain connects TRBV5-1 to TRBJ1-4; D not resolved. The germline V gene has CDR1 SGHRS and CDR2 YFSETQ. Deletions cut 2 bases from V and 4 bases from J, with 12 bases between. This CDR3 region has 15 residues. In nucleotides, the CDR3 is TGCGCCAGCAGCTTCCGGGGAGTGGATAATGAAAAACTGTTTTTT. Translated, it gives CASSFRGVDNEKLFF. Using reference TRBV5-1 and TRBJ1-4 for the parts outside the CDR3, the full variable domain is KAGVTQTPRYLIKTRGQQVTLSCSPISGHRSVSWYQQTPGQGLQFLFEYFSETQRNKGNFPGRFSGRQFSNSRSEMNVSTLELGDSALYLCASSFRGVDNEKLFFGSGTQLSVL.

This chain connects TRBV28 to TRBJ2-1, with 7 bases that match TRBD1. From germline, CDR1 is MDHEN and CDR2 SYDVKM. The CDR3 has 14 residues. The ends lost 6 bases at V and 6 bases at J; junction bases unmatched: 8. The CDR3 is CASSLSTGSNEQFF. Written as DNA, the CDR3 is TGTGCCAGCAGCCTATCGACAGGGTCCAATGAGCAGTTCTTC.

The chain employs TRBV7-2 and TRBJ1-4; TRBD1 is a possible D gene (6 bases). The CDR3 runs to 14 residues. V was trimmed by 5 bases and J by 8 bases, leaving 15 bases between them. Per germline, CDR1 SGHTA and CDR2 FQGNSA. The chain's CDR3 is CASSRTAGGEKLFF. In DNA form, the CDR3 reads TGTGCCAGCAGCCGGACAGCTGGGGGCGAAAAACTGTTTTTT.

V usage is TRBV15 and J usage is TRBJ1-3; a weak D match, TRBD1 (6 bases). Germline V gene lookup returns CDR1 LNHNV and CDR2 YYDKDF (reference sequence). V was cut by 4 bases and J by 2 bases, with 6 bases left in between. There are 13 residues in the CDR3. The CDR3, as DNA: TGTGCCACCAGCACAGGGGCTGGAAACACCATATATTTT. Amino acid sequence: CATSTGAGNTIYF.

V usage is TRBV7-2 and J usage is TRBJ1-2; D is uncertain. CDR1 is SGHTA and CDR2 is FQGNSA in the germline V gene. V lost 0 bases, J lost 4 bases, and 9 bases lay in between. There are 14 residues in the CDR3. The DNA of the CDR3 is TGTGCCAGCAGCTTAGCCCTCAACACCTATGGCTACACCTTC. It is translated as CASSLALNTYGYTF.

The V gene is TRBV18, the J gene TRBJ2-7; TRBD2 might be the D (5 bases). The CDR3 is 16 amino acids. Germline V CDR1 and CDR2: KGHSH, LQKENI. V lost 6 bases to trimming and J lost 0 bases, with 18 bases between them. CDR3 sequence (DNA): TGTGCCAGCTCGTCCACCGCGGGTTTAACCTCCTACGAGCAGTACTTC. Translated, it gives CASSSTAGLTSYEQYF.

In nucleotides, the CDR3 is TGTGCCAGCGGAGAGGGAGCGGATCAGCCCCAGCATTTT. It codes for CASGEGADQPQHF. This chain links TRBV28 with TRBJ1-5, with D unresolved. Per germline, CDR1 MDHEN and CDR2 SYDVKM. V was trimmed by 8 bases and J by 5 bases, leaving 13 bases between them. This CDR3 contains 13 residues. The complete variable domain, with remaining parts taken from reference TRBV28 and TRBJ1-5, reads DVKVTQSSRYLVKRTGEKVFLECVQDMDHENMFWYRQDPGLGLRLIYFSYDVKMKEKGDIPEGYSVSREKKERFSLILESASTNQTSMYLCASGEGADQPQHFGDGTRLSIL.

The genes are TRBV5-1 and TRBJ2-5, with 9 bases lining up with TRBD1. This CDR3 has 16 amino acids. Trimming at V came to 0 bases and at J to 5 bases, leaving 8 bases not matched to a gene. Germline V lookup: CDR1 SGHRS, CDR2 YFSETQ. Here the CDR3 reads CASSLEGQGKWETQYF. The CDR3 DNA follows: TGCGCCAGCAGCTTGGAGGGACAGGGAAAGTGGGAGACCCAGTACTTC.

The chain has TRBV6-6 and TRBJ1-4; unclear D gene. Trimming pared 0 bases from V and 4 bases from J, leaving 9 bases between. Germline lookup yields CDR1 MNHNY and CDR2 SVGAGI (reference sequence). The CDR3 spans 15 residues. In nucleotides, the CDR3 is TGTGCCAGCAGTTACTCTGGGAGTAATAATGAAAAACTGTTTTTT. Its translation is CASSYSGSNNEKLFF.

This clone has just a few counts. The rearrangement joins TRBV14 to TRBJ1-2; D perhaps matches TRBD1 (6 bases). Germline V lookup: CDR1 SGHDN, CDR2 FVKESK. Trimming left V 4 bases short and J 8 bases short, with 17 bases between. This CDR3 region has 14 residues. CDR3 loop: CASSLQTGGHGYTF. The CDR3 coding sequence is TGTGCCAGCAGCCTCCAGACGGGGGGGCACGGCTACACCTTC.

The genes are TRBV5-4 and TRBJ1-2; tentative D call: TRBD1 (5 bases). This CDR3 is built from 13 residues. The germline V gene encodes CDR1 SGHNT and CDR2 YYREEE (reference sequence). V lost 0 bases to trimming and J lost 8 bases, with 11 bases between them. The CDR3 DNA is TGTGCCAGCAGCTTGGTTGGGGGAGGAGGCTACACCTTC. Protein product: CASSLVGGGGYTF.

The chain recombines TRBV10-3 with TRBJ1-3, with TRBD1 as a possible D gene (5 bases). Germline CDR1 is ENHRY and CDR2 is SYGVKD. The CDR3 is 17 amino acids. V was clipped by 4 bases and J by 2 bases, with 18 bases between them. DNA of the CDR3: TGTGCCATCAGTGGGGGCGGCACAGGTACCGCTGGAAACACCATATATTTT. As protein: CAISGGGTGTAGNTIYF.

The CDR3, as DNA: TGCAGCGTTCCCTCCGACACGGACACTGAAGCTTTCTTT. Translation gives CSVPSDTDTEAFF. V is TRBV29-1 and J is TRBJ1-1; no reliable D call. The CDR3 totals 13 residues. Germline V gene data show CDR1 as SQVTM and CDR2 as ANQGSEA. V lost 5 bases to trimming and J lost 3 bases, with 13 bases between them.